The present T cell receptor (beta chain) was sequenced within a study of CD8 T cells in Susac syndrome. Both CD4+ and CD8+ T cells were negatively isolated, and TEMRA cells underwent FACS enrichment. Germline V gene sequence: CDR1 PRHDT, CDR2 FYEKMQ (reference sequence). The CDR3 contains 16 residues. V was clipped by 5 bases and J by 3 bases, with 17 bases between them. Random hexamers primed reverse transcription of about 0.5 to 1 ug RNA. The method of amplification for TCR beta CDR3 was immunoSEQ multiplex PCR, covering 54 Vbeta and 13 Jbeta. Using its own MiXCR run on the immunoSEQ multiplex PCR reads, TCRdb lists one record per CDR3 protein. The table lists 180,000 or so distinct CDR3 sequences, approximately 95% of them singletons.

This clonotype was obtained from a human donor with multiple sclerosis. The material sequenced was CD4+ T cells from PBMCs. V usage is TRBV13 and J usage is TRBJ1-3, with a possible D match to TRBD1 (5 bases). The CDR3 nucleotides are TGTGCCAGCAGCCCCCGGGGCGATTTCTTTGGAAACACCATATATTTT. It encodes CASSPRGDFFGNTIYF.